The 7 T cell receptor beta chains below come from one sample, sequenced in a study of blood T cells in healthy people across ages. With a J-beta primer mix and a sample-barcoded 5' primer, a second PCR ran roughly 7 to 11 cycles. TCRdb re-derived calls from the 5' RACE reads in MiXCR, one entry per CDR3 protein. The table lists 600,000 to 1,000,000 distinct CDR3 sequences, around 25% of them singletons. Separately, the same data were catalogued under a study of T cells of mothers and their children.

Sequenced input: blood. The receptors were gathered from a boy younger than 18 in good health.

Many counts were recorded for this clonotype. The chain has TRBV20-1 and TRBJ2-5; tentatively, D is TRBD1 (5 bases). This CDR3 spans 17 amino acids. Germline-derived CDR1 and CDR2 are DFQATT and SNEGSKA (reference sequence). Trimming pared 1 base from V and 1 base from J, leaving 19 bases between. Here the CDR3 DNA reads TGCAGTGCTAGAGGAGCAGCAGGCCCAGGGCCCCAAGAGACCCAGTACTTC. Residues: CSARGAAGPGPQETQYF.

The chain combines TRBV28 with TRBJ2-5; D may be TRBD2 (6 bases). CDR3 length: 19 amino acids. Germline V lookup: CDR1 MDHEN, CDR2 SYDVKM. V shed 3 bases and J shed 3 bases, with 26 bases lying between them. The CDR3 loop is CASSFGREAKSGEEETQYF. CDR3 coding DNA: TGTGCCAGCAGTTTCGGCAGGGAAGCAAAAAGTGGGGAGGAAGAGACCCAGTACTTC.

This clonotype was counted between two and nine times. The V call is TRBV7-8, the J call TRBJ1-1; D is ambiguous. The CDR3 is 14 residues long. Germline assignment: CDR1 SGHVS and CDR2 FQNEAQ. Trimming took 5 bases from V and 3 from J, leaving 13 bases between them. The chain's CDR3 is CASSRGKRDTEAFF. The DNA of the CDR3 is TGTGCCAGCAGCCGCGGGAAGAGGGACACTGAAGCTTTCTTT.

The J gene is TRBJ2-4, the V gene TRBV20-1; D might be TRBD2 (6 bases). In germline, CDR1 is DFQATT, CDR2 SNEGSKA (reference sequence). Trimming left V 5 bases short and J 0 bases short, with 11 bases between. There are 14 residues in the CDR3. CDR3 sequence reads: CSARPGLAKNIQYF. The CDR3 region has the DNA TGCAGTGCTCGACCGGGACTAGCCAAAAACATTCAGTACTTC.

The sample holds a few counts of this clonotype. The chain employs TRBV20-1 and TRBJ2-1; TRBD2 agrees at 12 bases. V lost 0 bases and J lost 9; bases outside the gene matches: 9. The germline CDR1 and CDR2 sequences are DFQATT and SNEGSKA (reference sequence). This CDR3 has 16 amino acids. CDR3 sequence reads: CSARDTTSGRQGEQFF. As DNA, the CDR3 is TGCAGTGCTAGAGATACCACTAGCGGGAGGCAGGGTGAGCAGTTCTTC.

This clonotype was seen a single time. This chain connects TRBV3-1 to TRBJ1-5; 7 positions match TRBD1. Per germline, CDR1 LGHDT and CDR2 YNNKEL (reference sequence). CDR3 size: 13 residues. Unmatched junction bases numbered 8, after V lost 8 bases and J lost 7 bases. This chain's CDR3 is CASQKGGGQPQHF. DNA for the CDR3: TGTGCCAGCCAAAAAGGGGGCGGCCAGCCCCAGCATTTT.

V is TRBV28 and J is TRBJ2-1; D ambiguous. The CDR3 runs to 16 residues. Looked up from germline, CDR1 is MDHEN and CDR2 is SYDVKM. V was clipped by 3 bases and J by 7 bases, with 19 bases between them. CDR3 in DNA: TGTGCCAGCAGTTTGGAATCAGTACCTTCCTGGAATGAGCAGTTCTTC. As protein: CASSLESVPSWNEQFF.